A selection of T cell receptor beta chains follows, all from one sample in a study of shared clonotypes between healthy human individuals. Assay used: immunoSEQ multiplex PCR; TCRdb lists only in-frame clones, some missing. The sample has 1.5 million to 2.5 million clones; approximately 94% are singletons. The sample taken for sequencing was naive CD8+ T cells sorted from blood. These receptors came from a man younger than 35 in good health. Both conserved end residues are part of each CDR3. The order of the fields is J gene, V gene, D gene, CDR3 protein, CDR3 DNA. The D gene is left open where the match is weak.

>TRBJ2-1|TRBV2|NA
CASRFGQGFYNEQFF
TGTGCCAGCCGCTTCGGGCAGGGGTTCTACAATGAGCAGTTCTTC
>TRBJ1-4|TRBV4-1|NA
CASSQDWGAVEKLFF
TGCGCCAGCAGCCAAGATTGGGGGGCCGTAGAAAAACTGTTTTTT
>TRBJ2-1|TRBV30|NA
CAWRLVGLNEQFF
TGTGCCTGGAGACTAGTGGGGCTCAATGAGCAGTTCTTC
>TRBJ2-7|TRBV7-9|NA
CASRGPRREQYF
TGTGCCAGCAGGGGACCCCGGCGAGAGCAGTACTTC
>TRBJ1-2|TRBV11-2|NA
CASSLGPYFSQGGYGYTF
TGTGCCAGCAGCTTAGGGCCGTACTTCTCGCAAGGTGGCTATGGCTACACCTTC
>TRBJ1-2|TRBV7-6|NA
CASSLAGDYGYTF
TGTGCCAGCAGCTTAGCAGGCGACTATGGCTACACCTTC
>TRBJ2-2|TRBV9|NA
CASSVVGSTGELFF
TGTGCCAGCAGCGTTGTTGGGTCCACCGGGGAGCTGTTTTTT
>TRBJ1-2|TRBV5-6|TRBD1
CASSLAGQGGLGYGYTF
TGTGCCAGCAGCCTAGCGGGACAGGGCGGACTGGGGTATGGCTACACCTTC
>TRBJ2-7|TRBV10-3|TRBD1
CAISETGQGTYEQYF
TGTGCCATCAGTGAAACGGGACAGGGAACCTACGAGCAGTACTTC
>TRBJ2-1|TRBV5-4|TRBD2
CASSISGTPYNEQFF
TGTGCCAGCAGCATTAGCGGGACGCCTTACAATGAGCAGTTCTTC
>TRBJ2-4|TRBV9|NA
CASSTNREGDIQYF
TGTGCCAGCAGCACAAACAGGGAGGGGGACATTCAGTACTTC
>TRBJ2-1|TRBV30|TRBD1
CAWEGQGIYNEQFF
TGTGCCTGGGAGGGACAGGGAATCTACAATGAGCAGTTCTTC
>TRBJ2-7|TRBV7-9|TRBD1
CASSQTGGTYEQYF
TGTGCCAGCAGCCAGACAGGGGGGACCTACGAGCAGTACTTC
>TRBJ1-4|TRBV28|NA
CASSFDPTPNEKLFF
TGTGCCAGCAGTTTTGACCCGACCCCTAATGAAAAACTGTTTTTT
>TRBJ1-4|TRBV6-6|NA
CASSYFNEKLFF
TGTGCCAGCAGTTACTTTAATGAAAAACTGTTTTTT
>TRBJ2-2|TRBV7-2|TRBD2
CASSFYGGRASDTGELFF
TGTGCCAGCAGCTTCTACGGCGGGAGGGCCTCTGACACCGGGGAGCTGTTTTTT
>TRBJ1-5|TRBV7-9|NA
CASSLLGQPQHF
TGTGCCAGCAGCTTATTGGGTCAGCCCCAGCATTTT